This TCR beta chain was captured by sequencing in a study of shared clonotypes between healthy human individuals. Study-wide findings and caveats: Sampling covered blood only; tissue repertoires likely differ. Large sequencing depth failed to make sorted-subset sequencing complete, rarefaction showed. Researchers found naive subsets generally carried larger estimated richness than memory subsets.

The table lists this clone with a few counts. The antigen is not known. Among the donors, all were Caucasian adults who lived in Nashville, Tennessee. The table came from immunoSEQ multiplex PCR; TCRdb's copy has only in-frame clones and leaves some out. This table holds 1,100,000 or so clones, roughly 74% found once. This CDR3 is 18 amino acids long. V dropped 2 bases and J dropped 0; count of bases not matched to a gene: 8. The germline gives CDR1 SGDLS, CDR2 YYNGEE. The sequencing input was memory CD4+ T cells from PBMCs. The subset here: CD45RA-negative fraction. The chain uses TRBV9 and TRBJ2-4, with TRBD1 matching over 10 bases. The TCR sequence derives from a man aged 18 to 30 in good health. Some clones in this sample may be carry-over from other donors' samples. The CDR3 DNA reads as TGTGCCAGCAGCGTTGGGACAGGGGAAGTATTAGCCAAAAACATTCAGTACTTC. The encoded protein is CASSVGTGEVLAKNIQYF.